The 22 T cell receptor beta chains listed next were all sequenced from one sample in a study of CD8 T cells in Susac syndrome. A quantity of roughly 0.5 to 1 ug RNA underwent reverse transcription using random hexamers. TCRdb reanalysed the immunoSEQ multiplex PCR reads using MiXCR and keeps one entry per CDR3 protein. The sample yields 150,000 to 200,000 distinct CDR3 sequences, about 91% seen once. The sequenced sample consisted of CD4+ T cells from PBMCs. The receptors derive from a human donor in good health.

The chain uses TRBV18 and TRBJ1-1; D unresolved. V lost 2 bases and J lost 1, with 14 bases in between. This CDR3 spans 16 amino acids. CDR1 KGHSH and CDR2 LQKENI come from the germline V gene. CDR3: CASSPFRETTNTEAFF. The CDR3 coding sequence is TGTGCCAGCTCACCATTTAGGGAGACAACGAACACTGAAGCTTTCTTT.

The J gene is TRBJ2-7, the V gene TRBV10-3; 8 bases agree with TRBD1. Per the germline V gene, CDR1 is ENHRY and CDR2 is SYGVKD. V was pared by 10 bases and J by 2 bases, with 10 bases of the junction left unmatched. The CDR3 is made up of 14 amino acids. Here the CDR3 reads CATYGPGQAYEQYF. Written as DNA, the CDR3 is TGTGCCACTTATGGGCCGGGACAGGCCTACGAGCAGTACTTC.

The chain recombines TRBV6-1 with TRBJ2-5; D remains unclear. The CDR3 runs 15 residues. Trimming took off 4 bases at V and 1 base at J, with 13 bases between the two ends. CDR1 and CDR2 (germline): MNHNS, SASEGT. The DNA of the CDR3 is TGTGCCAGCAGTGCCTTTCCGCCGGGCCAAGAGACCCAGTACTTC. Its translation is CASSAFPPGQETQYF.

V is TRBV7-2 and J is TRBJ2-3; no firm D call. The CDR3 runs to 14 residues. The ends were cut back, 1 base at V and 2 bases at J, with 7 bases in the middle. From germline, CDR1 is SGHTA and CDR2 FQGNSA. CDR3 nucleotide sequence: TGTGCCAGCAGCTTAGATCCGGCCACAGATACGCAGTATTTT. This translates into CASSLDPATDTQYF.

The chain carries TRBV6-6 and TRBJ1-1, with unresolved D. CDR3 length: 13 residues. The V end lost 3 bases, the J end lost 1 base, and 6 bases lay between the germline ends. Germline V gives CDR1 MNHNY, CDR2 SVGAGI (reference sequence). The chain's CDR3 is CASSYSRNTEAFF. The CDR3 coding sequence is TGTGCCAGCAGTTATTCGAGGAACACTGAAGCTTTCTTT.

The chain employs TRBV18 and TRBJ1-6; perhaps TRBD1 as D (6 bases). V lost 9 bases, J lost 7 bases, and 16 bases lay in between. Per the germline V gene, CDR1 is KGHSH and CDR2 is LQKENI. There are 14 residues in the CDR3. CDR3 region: CASSTRDTNSPLHF. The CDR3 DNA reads TGTGCCAGTTCGACTAGGGACACAAATTCACCCCTCCACTTT. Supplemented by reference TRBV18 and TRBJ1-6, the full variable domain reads NAGVMQNPRHLVRRRGQEARLRCSPMKGHSHVYWYRQLPEEGLKFMVYLQKENIIDESGMPKERFSAEFPKEGPSILRIQQVVRGDSAAYFCASSTRDTNSPLHFGNGTRLTVT.

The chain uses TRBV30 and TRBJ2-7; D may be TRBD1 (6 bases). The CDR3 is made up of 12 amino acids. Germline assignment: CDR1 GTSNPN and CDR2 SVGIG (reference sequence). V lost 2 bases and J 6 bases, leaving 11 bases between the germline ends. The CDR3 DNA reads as TGTGCCTGGAGTTCACAAGGGGGCGAGCAGTACTTC. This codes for CAWSSQGGEQYF.

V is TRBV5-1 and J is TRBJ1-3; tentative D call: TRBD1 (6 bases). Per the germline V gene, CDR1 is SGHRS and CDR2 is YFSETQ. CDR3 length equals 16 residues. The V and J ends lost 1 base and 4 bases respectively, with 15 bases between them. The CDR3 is CASSLNPAGTGNTIYF. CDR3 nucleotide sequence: TGCGCCAGCAGCTTGAACCCGGCAGGGACAGGAAACACCATATATTTT. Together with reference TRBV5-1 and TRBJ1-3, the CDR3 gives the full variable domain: KAGVTQTPRYLIKTRGQQVTLSCSPISGHRSVSWYQQTPGQGLQFLFEYFSETQRNKGNFPGRFSGRQFSNSRSEMNVSTLELGDSALYLCASSLNPAGTGNTIYFGEGSWLTVV.

The CDR3 region has the DNA TGTGCCAGCAGCAGGGGAAGGATGGAGACCCAGTACTTC. Protein sequence: CASSRGRMETQYF. The chain uses TRBV2 and TRBJ2-5, with a tentative D call TRBD1 (6 bases). The CDR3 is made up of 13 amino acids. Trimming shortened V by 6 bases and J by 5 bases, and 13 bases separated the two germline ends. Germline V gene lookup returns CDR1 SNHLY and CDR2 FYNNEI. Full variable domain (remainder filled in from reference TRBV2 and TRBJ2-5): EPEVTQTPSHQVTQMGQEVILRCVPISNHLYFYWYRQILGQKVEFLVSFYNNEISEKSEIFDDQFSVERPDGSNFTLKIRSTKLEDSAMYFCASSRGRMETQYFGPGTRLLVL.

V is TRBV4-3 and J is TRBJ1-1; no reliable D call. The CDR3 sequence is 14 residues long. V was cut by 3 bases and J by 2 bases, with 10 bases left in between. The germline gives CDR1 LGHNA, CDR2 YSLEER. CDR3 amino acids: CASSHKEYNTEAFF. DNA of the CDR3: TGCGCCAGCAGCCATAAGGAGTACAACACTGAAGCTTTCTTT.

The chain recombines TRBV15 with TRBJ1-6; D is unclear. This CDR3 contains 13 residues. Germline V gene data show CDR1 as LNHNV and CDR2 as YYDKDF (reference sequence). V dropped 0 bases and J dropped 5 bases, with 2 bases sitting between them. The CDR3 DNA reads TGTGCCACCAGCAGAGAGCATAATTCACCCCTCCACTTT. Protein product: CATSREHNSPLHF.

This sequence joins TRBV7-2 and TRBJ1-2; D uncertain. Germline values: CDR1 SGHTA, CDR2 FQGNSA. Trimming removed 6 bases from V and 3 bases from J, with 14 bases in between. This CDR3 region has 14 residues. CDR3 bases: TGTGCCAGCAGACCGGGCGGGAGGTACTATGGCTACACCTTC. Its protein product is CASRPGGRYYGYTF.

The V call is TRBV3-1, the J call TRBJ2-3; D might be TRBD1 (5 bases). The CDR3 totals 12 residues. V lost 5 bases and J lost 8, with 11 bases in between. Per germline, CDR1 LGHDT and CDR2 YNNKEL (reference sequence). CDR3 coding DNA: TGTGCCAGCAGCTACTCCCAGGGTACGCAGTATTTT. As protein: CASSYSQGTQYF.

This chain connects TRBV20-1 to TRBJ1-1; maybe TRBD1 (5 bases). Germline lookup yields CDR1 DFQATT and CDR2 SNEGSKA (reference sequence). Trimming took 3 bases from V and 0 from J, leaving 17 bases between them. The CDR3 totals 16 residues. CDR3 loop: CSARPRDRNLNTEAFF. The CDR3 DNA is TGCAGTGCTAGGCCCCGGGACCGCAACCTGAACACTGAAGCTTTCTTT.

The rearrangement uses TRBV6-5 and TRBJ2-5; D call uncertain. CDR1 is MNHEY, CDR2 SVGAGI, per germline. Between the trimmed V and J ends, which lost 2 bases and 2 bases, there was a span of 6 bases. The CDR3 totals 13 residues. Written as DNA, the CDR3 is TGTGCCAGCAGTTACGTGGATCAAGAGACCCAGTACTTC. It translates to CASSYVDQETQYF.

CDR3 nucleotide sequence: TGTGCCAGCAGCCCCACCCACTTCACAGATACGCAGTATTTT. It encodes CASSPTHFTDTQYF. V is TRBV7-3 and J is TRBJ2-3, with D uncertain. The CDR3 consists of 14 residues. Trimming pared 5 bases from V and 2 bases from J, leaving 11 bases between. Germline CDR1 and CDR2: SGHTA and FQGTGA.

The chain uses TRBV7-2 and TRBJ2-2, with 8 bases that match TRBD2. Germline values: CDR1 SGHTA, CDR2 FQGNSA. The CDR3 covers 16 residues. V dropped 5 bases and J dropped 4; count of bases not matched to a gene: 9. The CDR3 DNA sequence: TGTGCCAGCAGCAAACCGGGACTAGGGGTCACCGGGGAGCTGTTTTTT. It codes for CASSKPGLGVTGELFF.

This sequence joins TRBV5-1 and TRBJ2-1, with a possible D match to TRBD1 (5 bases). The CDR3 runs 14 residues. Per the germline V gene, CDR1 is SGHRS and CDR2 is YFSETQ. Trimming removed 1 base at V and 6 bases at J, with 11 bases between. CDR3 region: CASSLPSGFNEQFF. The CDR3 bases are TGCGCCAGCAGCTTGCCCTCAGGGTTCAATGAGCAGTTCTTC.

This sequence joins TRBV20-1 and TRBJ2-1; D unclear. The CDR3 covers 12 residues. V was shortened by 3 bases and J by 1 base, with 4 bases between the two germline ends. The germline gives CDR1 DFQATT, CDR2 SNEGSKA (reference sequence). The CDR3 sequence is CSASGSYNEQFF. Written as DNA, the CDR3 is TGCAGTGCTAGCGGTTCCTACAATGAGCAGTTCTTC.

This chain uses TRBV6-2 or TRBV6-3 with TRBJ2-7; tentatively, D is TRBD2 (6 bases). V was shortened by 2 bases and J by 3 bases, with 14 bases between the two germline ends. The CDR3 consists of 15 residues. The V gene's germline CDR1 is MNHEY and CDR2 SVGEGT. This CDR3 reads CASSYPGTLDYEQYF. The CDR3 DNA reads TGTGCCAGCAGTTACCCGGGGACTTTGGACTACGAGCAGTACTTC.

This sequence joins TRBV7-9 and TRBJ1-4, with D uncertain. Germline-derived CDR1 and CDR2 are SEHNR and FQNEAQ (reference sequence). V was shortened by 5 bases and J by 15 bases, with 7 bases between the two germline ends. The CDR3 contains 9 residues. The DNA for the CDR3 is TGTGCCAGCAGCCCCAATTTGTTTTTT. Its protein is CASSPNLFF.

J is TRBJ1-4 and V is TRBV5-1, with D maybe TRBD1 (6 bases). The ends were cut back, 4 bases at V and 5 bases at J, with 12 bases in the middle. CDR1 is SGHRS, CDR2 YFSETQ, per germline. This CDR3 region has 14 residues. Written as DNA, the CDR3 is TGCGCCAGCAGCCCGGACAGTACAAATGAAAAACTGTTTTTT. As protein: CASSPDSTNEKLFF. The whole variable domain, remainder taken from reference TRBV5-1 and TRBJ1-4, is KAGVTQTPRYLIKTRGQQVTLSCSPISGHRSVSWYQQTPGQGLQFLFEYFSETQRNKGNFPGRFSGRQFSNSRSEMNVSTLELGDSALYLCASSPDSTNEKLFFGSGTQLSVL.